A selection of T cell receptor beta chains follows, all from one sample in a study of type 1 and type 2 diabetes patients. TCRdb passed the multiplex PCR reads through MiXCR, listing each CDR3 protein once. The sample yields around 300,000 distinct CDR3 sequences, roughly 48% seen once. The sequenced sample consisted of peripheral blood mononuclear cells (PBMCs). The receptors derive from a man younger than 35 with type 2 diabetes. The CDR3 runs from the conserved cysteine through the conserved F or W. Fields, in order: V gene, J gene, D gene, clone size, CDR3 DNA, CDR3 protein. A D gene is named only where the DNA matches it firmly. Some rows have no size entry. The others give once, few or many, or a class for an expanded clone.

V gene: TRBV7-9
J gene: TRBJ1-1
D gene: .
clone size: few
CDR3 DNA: TGTGCCAGCAGCCATATACCCCACACTGAAGCTTTCTTT
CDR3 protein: CASSHIPHTEAFF

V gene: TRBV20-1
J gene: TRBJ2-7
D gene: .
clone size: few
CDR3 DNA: TGCAGTGCTAAAAGACTAGACGCCGTAGAGCAGTACTTC
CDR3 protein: CSAKRLDAVEQYF

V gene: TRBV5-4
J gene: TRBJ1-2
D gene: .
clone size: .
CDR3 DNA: TGTGCCAGCAGCTACGGGCCGGAAACAGGGATTCGTGGCTACACCTTC
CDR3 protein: CASSYGPETGIRGYTF

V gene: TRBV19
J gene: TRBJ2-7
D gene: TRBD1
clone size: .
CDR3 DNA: TGTGCCGCCTCGCCCGGGACAGGAGTCTACTACGAGCAGTACTTC
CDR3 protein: CAASPGTGVYYEQYF

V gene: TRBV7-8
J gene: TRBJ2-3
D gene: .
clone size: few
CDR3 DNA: TGTGCCAGCAGCTTAGAGCGGGGCACAGATACGCAGTATTTT
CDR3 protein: CASSLERGTDTQYF

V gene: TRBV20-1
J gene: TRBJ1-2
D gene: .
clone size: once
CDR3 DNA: TGCAGTGCCCTGGGGGAAGTAGAGGGTGTCCACTTC
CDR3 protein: CSALGEVEGVHF

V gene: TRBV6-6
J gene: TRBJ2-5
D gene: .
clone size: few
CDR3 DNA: TGTGCCAGCAGTTCCTCGCGGGAATCGGAGACCCAGTACTTC
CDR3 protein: CASSSSRESETQYF

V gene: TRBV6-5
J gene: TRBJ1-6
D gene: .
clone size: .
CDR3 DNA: TGTGCCAGCAGTTACTCGAATGGCAGGAGGAATTCACCCCTCCACTTT
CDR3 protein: CASSYSNGRRNSPLHF

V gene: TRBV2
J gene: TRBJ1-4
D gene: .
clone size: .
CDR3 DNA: TGTGCCAGCAGCCCGAGGCCCCAGAATGAAAAACTGTTTTTT
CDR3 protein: CASSPRPQNEKLFF

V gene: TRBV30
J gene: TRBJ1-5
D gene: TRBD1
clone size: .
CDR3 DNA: TGTGCCAGTAGTATATTTCCCCCCCAGACAGGGGGCAGACAGCCCCAGCATTTT
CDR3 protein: CASSIFPPQTGGRQPQHF

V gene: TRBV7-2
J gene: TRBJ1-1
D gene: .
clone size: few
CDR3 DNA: TGTGCCAGCGGCCACCCTGGTTCGCGGAACACTGAAGCTTTCTTT
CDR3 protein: CASGHPGSRNTEAFF

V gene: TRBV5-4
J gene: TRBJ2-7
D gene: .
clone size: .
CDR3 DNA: TGTGCCAGCAGCTGGGCGGGGACGGCCTCCTACGAGCAGTACTTC
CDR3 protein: CASSWAGTASYEQYF

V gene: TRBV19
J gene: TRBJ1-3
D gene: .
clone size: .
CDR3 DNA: TGTGCCAGTAGTCTGGTCTCTGGAAACACCATATATTTT
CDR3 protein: CASSLVSGNTIYF

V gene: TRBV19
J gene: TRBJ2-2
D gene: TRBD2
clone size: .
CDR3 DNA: TGTGCCAGTAGGACGAGACTAGCGGGGACCGGGGAGCTGTTTTTT
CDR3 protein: CASRTRLAGTGELFF

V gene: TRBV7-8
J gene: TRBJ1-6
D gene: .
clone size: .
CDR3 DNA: TGTGCCAGCAGCCCTCAATCAGGGGAGTTGTATAATTCACCCCTCCACTTT
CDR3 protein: CASSPQSGELYNSPLHF

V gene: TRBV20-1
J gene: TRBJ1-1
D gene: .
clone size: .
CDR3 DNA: TGCAGTGCTAGTCGCAGTCAGATGAACACTGAAGCTTTCTTT
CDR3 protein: CSASRSQMNTEAFF

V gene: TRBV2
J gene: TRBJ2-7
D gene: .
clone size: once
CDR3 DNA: TGTGCCAGCAGTTTGGGGGCTAGCGGAATTTCCTACGAGCAGTACTTC
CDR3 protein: CASSLGASGISYEQYF

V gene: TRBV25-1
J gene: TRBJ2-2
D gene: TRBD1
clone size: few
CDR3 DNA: TGTGCCAGCACCCAAGGGACAGGTGGGGGAACCGGGGAGCTGTTTTTT
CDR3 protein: CASTQGTGGGTGELFF

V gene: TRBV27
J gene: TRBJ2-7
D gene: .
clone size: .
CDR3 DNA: TGTGCCAGCAGTTTTTCGCACAGCTCCTACGAGCAGTACTTC
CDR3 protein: CASSFSHSSYEQYF

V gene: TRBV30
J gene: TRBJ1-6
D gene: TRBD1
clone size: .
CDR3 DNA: TGTGCCTGGAGTGCCCTGGACAGGGGAAATTCACCCCTCCACTTT
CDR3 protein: CAWSALDRGNSPLHF

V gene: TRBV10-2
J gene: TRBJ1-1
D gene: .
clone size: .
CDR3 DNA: TGCGCCAGCAGTGCGCGGGGAGCTGAAGCTTTCTTT
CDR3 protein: CASSARGAEAFF

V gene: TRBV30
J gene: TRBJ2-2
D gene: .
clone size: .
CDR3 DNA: TGTGCCTGGAGGGGCGACACCGGGGAGCTGTCTTTT
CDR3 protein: CAWRGDTGELSF

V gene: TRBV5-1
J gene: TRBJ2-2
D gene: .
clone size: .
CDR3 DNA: TGCGCCAGCAGCTTGGGCACCCGTGTCGTTAGGACCGGGGAGCTGTTTTTT
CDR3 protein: CASSLGTRVVRTGELFF

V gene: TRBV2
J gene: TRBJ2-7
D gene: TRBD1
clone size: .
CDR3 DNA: TGTGCCAGCAGACCGGGACAGGGGGGATACGAGCAGTACTTC
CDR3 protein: CASRPGQGGYEQYF

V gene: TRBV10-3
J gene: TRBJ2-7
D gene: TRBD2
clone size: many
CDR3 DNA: TGTGCCATCAGTGATCTTAGCGGGAGCTCCTACGAGCAGTACTTC
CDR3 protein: CAISDLSGSSYEQYF

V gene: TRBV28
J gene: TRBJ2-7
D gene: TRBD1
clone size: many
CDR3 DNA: TGTGCCAGCGGCTTGGACAGGGCAGACTACGAGCAGTACTTC
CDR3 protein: CASGLDRADYEQYF

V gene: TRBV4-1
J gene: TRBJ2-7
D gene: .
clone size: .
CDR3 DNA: TGCGCCAGCAGCATCAACCAAATCTCCTACGAGCAGTACTTC
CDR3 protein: CASSINQISYEQYF

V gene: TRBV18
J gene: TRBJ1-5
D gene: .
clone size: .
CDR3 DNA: TGTGCCAGCTCACCAGGCGATAGCAATCAGCCCCAGCATTTT
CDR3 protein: CASSPGDSNQPQHF

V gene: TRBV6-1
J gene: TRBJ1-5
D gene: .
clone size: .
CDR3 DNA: TGTGCCAGCAGTTACACTGACACCAGTCAGCCCCAGCATTTT
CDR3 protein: CASSYTDTSQPQHF

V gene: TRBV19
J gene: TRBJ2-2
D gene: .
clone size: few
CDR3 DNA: TGTGCCAGTAGTAACCAGGGGACCGTCGGGGAGCTGTTTTTT
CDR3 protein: CASSNQGTVGELFF

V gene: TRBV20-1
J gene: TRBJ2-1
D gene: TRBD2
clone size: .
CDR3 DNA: TGCAGCGCTAAGGGATTGGCGGGAGGTTTGCGCAATGAGCAGTTCTTC
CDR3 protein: CSAKGLAGGLRNEQFF

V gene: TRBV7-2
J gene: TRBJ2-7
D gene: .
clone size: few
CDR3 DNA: TGTGCCAGCAGCTCCGATTTTGGCTCCTACGAGCAGTACTTC
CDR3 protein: CASSSDFGSYEQYF

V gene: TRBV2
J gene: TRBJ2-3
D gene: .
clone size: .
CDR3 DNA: TGTGCCAGCAGTGGGGGGAACACAGATACGCAGTATTTT
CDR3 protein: CASSGGNTDTQYF

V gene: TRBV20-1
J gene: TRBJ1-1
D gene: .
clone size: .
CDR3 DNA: TGCAGTGCTAGAGATGGCCTCGAAGCTTTCTTT
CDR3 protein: CSARDGLEAFF

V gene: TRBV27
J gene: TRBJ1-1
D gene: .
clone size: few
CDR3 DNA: TGTGCCAGAACTCCCCAGACAGGTGAAGCTTTCTTT
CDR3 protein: CARTPQTGEAFF

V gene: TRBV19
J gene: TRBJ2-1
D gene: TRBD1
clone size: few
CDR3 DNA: TGTGCCAGTAGTATAGATCTGGGACAGGGGTACAATGAGCAGTTCTTC
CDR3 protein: CASSIDLGQGYNEQFF

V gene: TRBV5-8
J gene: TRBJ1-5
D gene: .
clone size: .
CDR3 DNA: TGTGCCAGCAGCGTCCGTCCGAGCAATCAGCCCCAGCATTTT
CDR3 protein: CASSVRPSNQPQHF

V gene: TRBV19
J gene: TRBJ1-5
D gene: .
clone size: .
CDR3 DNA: TGTGCCAGTAGTATAGAGACCAATCAGCCCCAGCATTTT
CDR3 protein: CASSIETNQPQHF